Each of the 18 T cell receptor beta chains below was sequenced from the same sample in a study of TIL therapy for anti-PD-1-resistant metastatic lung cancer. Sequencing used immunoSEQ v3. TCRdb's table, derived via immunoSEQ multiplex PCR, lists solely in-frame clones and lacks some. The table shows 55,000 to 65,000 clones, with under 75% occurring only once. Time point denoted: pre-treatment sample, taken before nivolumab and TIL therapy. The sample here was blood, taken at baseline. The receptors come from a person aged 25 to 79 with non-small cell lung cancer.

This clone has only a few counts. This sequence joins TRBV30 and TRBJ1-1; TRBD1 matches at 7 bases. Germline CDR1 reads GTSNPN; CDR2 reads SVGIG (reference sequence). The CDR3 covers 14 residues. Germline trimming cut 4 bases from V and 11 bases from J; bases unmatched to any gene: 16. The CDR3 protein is CAWTRGTAATRAFF. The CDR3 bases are TGTGCCTGGACCCGAGGGACAGCGGCCACTAGGGCTTTCTTT.

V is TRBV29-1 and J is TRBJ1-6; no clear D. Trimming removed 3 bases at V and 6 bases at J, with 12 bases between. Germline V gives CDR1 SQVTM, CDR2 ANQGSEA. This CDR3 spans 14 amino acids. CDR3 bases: TGCAGCGTTGAGAAACCGGACCCTAATTCACCCCTCCACTTT. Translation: CSVEKPDPNSPLHF. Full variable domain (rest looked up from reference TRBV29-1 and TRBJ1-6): SAVISQKPSRDICQRGTSLTIQCQVDSQVTMMFWYRQQPGQSLTLIATANQGSEATYESGFVIDKFPISRPNLTFSTLTVSNMSPEDSSIYLCSVEKPDPNSPLHFGNGTRLTVT.

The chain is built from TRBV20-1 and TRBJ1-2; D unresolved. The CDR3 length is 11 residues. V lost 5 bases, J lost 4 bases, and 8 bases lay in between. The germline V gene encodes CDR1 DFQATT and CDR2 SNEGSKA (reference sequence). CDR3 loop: CSALQSYGYTF. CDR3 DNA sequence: TGCAGTGCTCTACAATCCTATGGCTACACCTTC.

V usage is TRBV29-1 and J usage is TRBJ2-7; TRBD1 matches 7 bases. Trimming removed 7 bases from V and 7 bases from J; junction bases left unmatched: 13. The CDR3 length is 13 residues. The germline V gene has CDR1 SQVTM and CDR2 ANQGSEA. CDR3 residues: CSARRGGAGEQYF. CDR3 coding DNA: TGCAGCGCGAGAAGAGGGGGCGCGGGTGAGCAGTACTTC.

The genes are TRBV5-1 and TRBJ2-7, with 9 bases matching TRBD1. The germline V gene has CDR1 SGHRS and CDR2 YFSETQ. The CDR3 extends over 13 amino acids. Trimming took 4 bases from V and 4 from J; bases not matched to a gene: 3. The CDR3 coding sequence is TGCGCCAGCAGCCGGGACAGGGCTTACGAGCAGTACTTC. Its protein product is CASSRDRAYEQYF.

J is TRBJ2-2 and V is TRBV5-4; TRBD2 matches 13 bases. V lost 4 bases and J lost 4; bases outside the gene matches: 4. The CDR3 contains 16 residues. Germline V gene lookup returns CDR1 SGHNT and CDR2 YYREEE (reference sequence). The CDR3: CASSPTSGGPTGELFF. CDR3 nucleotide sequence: TGTGCCAGCAGCCCGACTAGCGGGGGGCCCACCGGGGAGCTGTTTTTT.

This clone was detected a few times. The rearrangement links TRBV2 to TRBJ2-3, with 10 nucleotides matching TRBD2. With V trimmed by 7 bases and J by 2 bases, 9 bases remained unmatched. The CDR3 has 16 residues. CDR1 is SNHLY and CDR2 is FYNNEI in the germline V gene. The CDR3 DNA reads TGTGCCAGCAACGGGCTAGCGGGAGTCTTCACAGATACGCAGTATTTT. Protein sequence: CASNGLAGVFTDTQYF.

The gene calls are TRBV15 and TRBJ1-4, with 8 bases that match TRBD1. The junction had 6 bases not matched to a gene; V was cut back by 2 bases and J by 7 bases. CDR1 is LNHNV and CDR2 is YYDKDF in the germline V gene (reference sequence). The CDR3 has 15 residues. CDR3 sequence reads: CATSRMDREGEKLFF. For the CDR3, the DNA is TGTGCCACCAGCAGAATGGACAGGGAGGGTGAAAAACTGTTTTTT.

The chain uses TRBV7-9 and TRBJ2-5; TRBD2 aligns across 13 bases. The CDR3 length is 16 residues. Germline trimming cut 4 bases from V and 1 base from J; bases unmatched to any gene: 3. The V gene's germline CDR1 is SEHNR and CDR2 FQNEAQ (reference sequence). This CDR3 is CASSYRLAGGQETQYF. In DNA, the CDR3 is TGTGCCAGCAGCTATCGACTAGCGGGAGGCCAAGAGACCCAGTACTTC.

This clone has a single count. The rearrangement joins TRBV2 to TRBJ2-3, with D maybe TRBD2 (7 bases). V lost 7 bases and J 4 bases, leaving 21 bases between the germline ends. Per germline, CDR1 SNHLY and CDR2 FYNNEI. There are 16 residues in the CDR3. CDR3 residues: CASIPGGGVLPDTQYF. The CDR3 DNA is TGTGCCAGCATCCCCGGAGGGGGGGTCCTCCCAGATACGCAGTATTTT.

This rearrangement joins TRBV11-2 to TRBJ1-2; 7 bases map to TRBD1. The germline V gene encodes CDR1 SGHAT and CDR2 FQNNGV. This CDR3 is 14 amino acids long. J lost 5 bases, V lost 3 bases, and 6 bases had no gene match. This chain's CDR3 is CASSFSGDSYGYTF. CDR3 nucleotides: TGTGCCAGCAGCTTTTCGGGGGACAGTTATGGCTACACCTTC.

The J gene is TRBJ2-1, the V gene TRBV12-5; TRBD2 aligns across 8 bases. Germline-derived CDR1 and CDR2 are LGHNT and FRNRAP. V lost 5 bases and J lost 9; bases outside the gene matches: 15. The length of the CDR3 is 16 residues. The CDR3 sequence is CASGPPRRIAGSEQFF. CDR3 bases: TGTGCTAGTGGTCCACCTAGACGGATAGCGGGAAGTGAGCAGTTCTTC.

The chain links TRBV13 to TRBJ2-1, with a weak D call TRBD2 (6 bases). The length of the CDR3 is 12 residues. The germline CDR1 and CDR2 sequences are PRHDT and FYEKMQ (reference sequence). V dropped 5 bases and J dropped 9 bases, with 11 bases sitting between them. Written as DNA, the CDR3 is TGTGCCAGCAGCCAAGTCGGGGGTGAGCAGTTCTTC. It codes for CASSQVGGEQFF.

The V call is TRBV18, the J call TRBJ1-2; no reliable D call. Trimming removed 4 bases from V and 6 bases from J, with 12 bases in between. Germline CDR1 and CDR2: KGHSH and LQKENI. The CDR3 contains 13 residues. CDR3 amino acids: CASSQSPGDGYTF. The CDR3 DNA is TGTGCCAGCTCACAATCCCCGGGAGATGGCTACACCTTC.

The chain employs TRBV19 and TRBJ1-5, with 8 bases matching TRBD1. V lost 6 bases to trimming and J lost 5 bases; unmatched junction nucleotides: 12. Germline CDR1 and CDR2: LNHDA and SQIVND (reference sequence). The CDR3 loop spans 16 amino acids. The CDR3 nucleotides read TGTGCCAGTAGCCCCCAGACAGGGGCAGGGGATCAGCCCCAGCATTTT. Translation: CASSPQTGAGDQPQHF.

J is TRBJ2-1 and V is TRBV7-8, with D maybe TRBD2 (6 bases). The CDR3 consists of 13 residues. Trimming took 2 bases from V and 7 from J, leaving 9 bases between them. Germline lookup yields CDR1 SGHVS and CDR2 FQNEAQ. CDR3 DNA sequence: TGTGCCAGCAGCTTAATAGCGGTAAATGAGCAGTTCTTC. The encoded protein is CASSLIAVNEQFF.

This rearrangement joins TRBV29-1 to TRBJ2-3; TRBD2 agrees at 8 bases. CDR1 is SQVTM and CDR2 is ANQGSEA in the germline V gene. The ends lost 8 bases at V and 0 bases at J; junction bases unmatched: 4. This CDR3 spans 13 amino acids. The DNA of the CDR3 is TGCAGCTCCTTAGCGGGAAGCACAGATACGCAGTATTTT. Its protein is CSSLAGSTDTQYF.

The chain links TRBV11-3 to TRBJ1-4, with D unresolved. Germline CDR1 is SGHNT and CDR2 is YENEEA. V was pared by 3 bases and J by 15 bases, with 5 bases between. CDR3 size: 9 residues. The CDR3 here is CASSFRVFF. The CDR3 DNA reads TGTGCCAGCAGCTTCCGGGTGTTTTTT.